Here is one T cell receptor (beta chain) with its context. CDR3 length equals 17 residues. V dropped 1 base and J dropped 0 bases, with 11 bases sitting between them. The germline V gene has CDR1 SGHDT and CDR2 YYEEEE. The sample is drawn from a study of blood T cell repertoires in COVID-19. Overall study: Samples representing acute and convalescent COVID-19 were sourced from the United States, Italy and Spain. PBMCs, B-cell-depleted T cells, or T cells were the source of the cDNA or gDNA that made up the material.

How the authors handled the data: Reference gene primers were amplified, and this amplification served to estimate nucleated cell counts. TCRdb's table, derived via immunoSEQ multiplex PCR, lists solely in-frame clones and lacks some. V and J calls and clone size follow that table, whereas D and trimming were derived from the DNA. The sample has under 200,000 clones, 75% to 85% seen once. This clonotype originated in a human donor in a cohort sampled during active COVID-19. The sample was peripheral blood. The rearrangement joins TRBV5-6 to TRBJ2-6, with a possible D match to TRBD1 (6 bases). The CDR3 region has the DNA TGTGCCAGCAGCTTGTACAGGGCGGCCTCTGGGGCCAACGTCCTGACTTTC. It yields the protein CASSLYRAASGANVLTF.